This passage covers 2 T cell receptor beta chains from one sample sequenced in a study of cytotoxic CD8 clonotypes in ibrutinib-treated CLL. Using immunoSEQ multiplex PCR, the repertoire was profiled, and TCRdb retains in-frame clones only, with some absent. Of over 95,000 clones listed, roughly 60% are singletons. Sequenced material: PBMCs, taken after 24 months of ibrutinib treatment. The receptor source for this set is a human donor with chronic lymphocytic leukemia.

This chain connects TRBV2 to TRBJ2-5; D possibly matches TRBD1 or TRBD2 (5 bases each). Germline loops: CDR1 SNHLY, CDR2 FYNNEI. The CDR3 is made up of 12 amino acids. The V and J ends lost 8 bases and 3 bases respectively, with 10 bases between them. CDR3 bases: TGTGCCAGCCTGGGACGGGAAGAGACCCAGTACTTC. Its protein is CASLGREETQYF.

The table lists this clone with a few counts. The CDR3 region is CASSIGQGAPGYGYTF. In DNA form, the CDR3 reads TGTGCCAGTAGTATAGGACAGGGGGCGCCGGGCTATGGCTACACCTTC. This chain uses TRBV19 with TRBJ1-2; 10 bases match TRBD1. The CDR3 totals 16 residues. Looked up from germline, CDR1 is LNHDA and CDR2 is SQIVND (reference sequence). The J segment lost 4 bases and the V segment lost 1 base, leaving 6 bases of the junction unmatched. The full variable domain, rest sourced from reference TRBV19 and TRBJ1-2, is DGGITQSPKYLFRKEGQNVTLSCEQNLNHDAMYWYRQDPGQGLRLIYYSQIVNDFQKGDIAEGYSVSREKKESFPLTVTSAQKNPTAFYLCASSIGQGAPGYGYTFGSGTRLTVV.